These 17 T cell receptor beta chains were all obtained from the same sample, sequenced in a study of blood T cell repertoires in COVID-19. TCRdb's copy holds only in-frame clones and misses some; the assay was immunoSEQ multiplex PCR. The table shows around 330,000 clones, with approximately 90% occurring only once. Sequencing was performed on peripheral blood. The origin of the receptors is a woman between 45 and 60 years old with active or convalescent COVID-19.

A single count supports this clone. The chain is built from TRBV5-1 and TRBJ1-1, with a weak D call TRBD1 (6 bases). CDR3 length equals 16 residues. V was cut by 4 bases and J by 1 base, with 17 bases left in between. The V gene's germline CDR1 is SGHRS and CDR2 YFSETQ. For the CDR3, the DNA is TGCGCCAGCAGCCGACCCTGGGGGGGGCAGAACACTGAAGCTTTCTTT. It codes for CASSRPWGGQNTEAFF.

The rearrangement joins TRBV3-1 (or the pseudogene TRBV3-2) to TRBJ1-2; tentatively, D is TRBD1 (5 bases). The V gene's germline CDR1 is LGHDT and CDR2 YNNKEL (reference sequence). Trimming removed 0 bases at V and 5 bases at J, with 10 bases between. The CDR3 runs to 14 residues. This chain's CDR3 is CASSQESGRYGYTF. The CDR3 DNA sequence: TGTGCCAGCAGCCAAGAGTCAGGGAGGTATGGCTACACCTTC.

This clone was seen more than once but under ten times. The chain employs TRBV10-3 and TRBJ2-5; TRBD2 aligns across 10 bases. Germline lookup yields CDR1 ENHRY and CDR2 SYGVKD. The CDR3 consists of 16 residues. The V and J ends lost 0 bases and 7 bases, in that order; junction bases with no gene match: 8. CDR3 sequence reads: CAISESQAGGMGTQYF. Written as DNA, the CDR3 is TGTGCCATCAGTGAGTCCCAAGCGGGAGGGATGGGGACCCAGTACTTC.

The CDR3 DNA follows: TGTGCCAGTAGTATAGGGGGAGGGGGTGATATACGCGACACTGAAGCTTTCTTT. Protein product: CASSIGGGGDIRDTEAFF. V and J are TRBV19 and TRBJ1-1; maybe TRBD1 (6 bases). The germline V and J ends were trimmed by 1 base and 3 bases, with 21 bases remaining between them. The CDR3 is 18 residues long. Germline CDR1 reads LNHDA; CDR2 reads SQIVND (reference sequence). The whole variable domain, filled in from reference TRBV19 and TRBJ1-1, reads DGGITQSPKYLFRKEGQNVTLSCEQNLNHDAMYWYRQDPGQGLRLIYYSQIVNDFQKGDIAEGYSVSREKKESFPLTVTSAQKNPTAFYLCASSIGGGGDIRDTEAFFGQGTRLTVV.

This chain links TRBV4-1 with TRBJ1-1, with a tentative D call TRBD1 (5 bases). This CDR3 region has 15 residues. Germline CDR1 is MGHRA and CDR2 is YSYEKL. V was cut by 3 bases and J by 4 bases, with 15 bases left in between. The CDR3 loop is CASSQSSGLSTEAFF. In nucleotides, the CDR3 is TGCGCCAGCAGCCAGTCGTCAGGGTTGAGCACTGAAGCTTTCTTT.

This CDR3 reads CASSPLPTEYGYTF. Here the CDR3 DNA reads TGTGCCAGCTCACCACTCCCGACAGAATATGGCTACACCTTC. This chain joins TRBV18 and TRBJ1-2, with D perhaps TRBD1 (5 bases). V dropped 1 base and J dropped 5 bases, with 11 bases sitting between them. Germline-derived CDR1 and CDR2 are KGHSH and LQKENI. The CDR3 is 14 residues long.

V is TRBV2 and J is TRBJ2-4; D might be TRBD1 (5 bases). The CDR3 totals 17 residues. Germline values: CDR1 SNHLY, CDR2 FYNNEI. The V end lost 5 bases, the J end lost 0 bases, and 17 bases lay between the germline ends. CDR3 DNA: TGTGCCAGCAGTCTACAGGTACTCGCACTAGCCAAAAACATTCAGTACTTC. It yields the protein CASSLQVLALAKNIQYF. The complete variable domain, with remaining parts taken from reference TRBV2 and TRBJ2-4, reads EPEVTQTPSHQVTQMGQEVILRCVPISNHLYFYWYRQILGQKVEFLVSFYNNEISEKSEIFDDQFSVERPDGSNFTLKIRSTKLEDSAMYFCASSLQVLALAKNIQYFGAGTRLSVL.

The sample holds one count of this clone. This chain connects TRBV7-6 to TRBJ2-3, with TRBD2 as a possible D gene (6 bases). The CDR3 sequence is 15 residues long. The V end was cut by 1 base, the J end by 4 bases, with 12 bases between. Per germline, CDR1 SGHVS and CDR2 FNYEAQ. The CDR3 is CASSLGGINSDTQYF. DNA for the CDR3: TGTGCCAGCAGCTTAGGCGGGATCAATTCAGATACGCAGTATTTT.

The rearrangement joins TRBV6-2 or TRBV6-3 to TRBJ2-2, with 9 positions matching TRBD2. The CDR3 has 16 residues. The germline gives CDR1 MNHEY, CDR2 SVGEGT. The trim removed 5 bases at V and 4 bases at J, leaving 8 bases unmatched. CDR3 residues: CASSTRLAGVTGELFF. CDR3 bases: TGTGCCAGCAGTACGCGATTAGCGGGGGTCACCGGGGAGCTGTTTTTT.

This clone was picked up one time. The CDR3 protein is CASSQGNRGRNYTDTQYF. DNA for the CDR3: TGCGCCAGCAGCCAAGGGAACAGGGGGAGAAATTACACAGATACGCAGTATTTT. The rearrangement uses TRBV4-3 and TRBJ2-3; TRBD1 aligns across 8 bases. Trimming cost V 1 base and J 2 bases; bases outside gene matches: 11. The CDR3 extends over 18 amino acids. Germline V gene lookup returns CDR1 LGHNA and CDR2 YSLEER.

The chain joins TRBV7-9 to TRBJ1-4; TRBD1 aligns across 11 bases. V shed 2 bases, J shed 8 bases, and the junction held 10 bases outside the gene matches. CDR3 size: 17 residues. Germline V lookup: CDR1 SEHNR, CDR2 FQNEAQ (reference sequence). This CDR3 reads CASSLRDRGSGREKLFF. CDR3 nucleotide sequence: TGTGCCAGCAGCTTACGGGACAGGGGGTCTGGAAGGGAAAAACTGTTTTTT.

This clone occurred once. The rearrangement uses TRBV20-1 and TRBJ1-4, with 9 nucleotides matching TRBD1. The CDR3 has 14 residues. CDR1 is DFQATT, CDR2 SNEGSKA, per germline (reference sequence). V lost 3 bases, J lost 8 bases, and 7 bases stayed unmatched. In DNA, the CDR3 is TGCAGTGCTAGTTTGGGACAGGGTCCAGAAAAACTGTTTTTT. It translates to CSASLGQGPEKLFF.

The chain recombines TRBV6-1 with TRBJ2-3, with D perhaps TRBD1 (6 bases). Germline CDR1 reads MNHNS; CDR2 reads SASEGT. Trimming took off 3 bases at V and 13 bases at J, with 14 bases between the two ends. The CDR3 sequence is 12 residues long. Here the CDR3 DNA reads TGTGCCAGCAGTGACGGGACACTGCAGGAGTATTTT. This codes for CASSDGTLQEYF.

V is TRBV6-2 or TRBV6-3 and J is TRBJ1-1; D remains ambiguous. Per the germline V gene, CDR1 is MNHEY and CDR2 is SVGEGT. V lost 4 bases and J lost 11, with 14 bases in between. The CDR3 loop spans 12 amino acids. CDR3 protein: CASSSSPLRAFF. The CDR3 DNA sequence: TGTGCCAGCAGTTCCTCCCCCCTGCGGGCTTTCTTT.

In regard to this clone: Within the sample, other DNA sequences also encode this same CDR3. The V and J genes are TRBV6-2 or TRBV6-3 and TRBJ1-1; D not resolved. With 6 bases removed from V and 1 base from J, the gap between germline ends came to 6 bases. The V gene's germline CDR1 is MNHEY and CDR2 SVGEGT. The CDR3 runs to 12 residues. In nucleotides, the CDR3 is TGTGCCAGCAGCAGAGGGAACACTGAAGCTTTCTTT. It yields the protein CASSRGNTEAFF.

The genes are TRBV6-5 and TRBJ2-1, with 10 bases identical to TRBD2. Germline CDR1 MNHEY, CDR2 SVGAGI. J lost 5 bases, V lost 2 bases, and 6 bases had no gene match. The CDR3 has 16 residues. The CDR3 sequence: CASSYARTSGDNEQFF. CDR3 nucleotides: TGTGCCAGCAGTTACGCCCGGACTAGCGGTGACAATGAGCAGTTCTTC.

This clone was detected once. This chain connects TRBV11-3 to TRBJ2-3; 10 bases agree with TRBD2. V was clipped by 5 bases and J by 5 bases; unmatched bases: 10. Germline V gene lookup returns CDR1 SGHNT and CDR2 YENEEA. This CDR3 is built from 16 residues. The CDR3 DNA is TGTGCCAGCAGCCCCTCTAGCGGGAGAGCAGGAGATACGCAGTATTTT. Protein: CASSPSSGRAGDTQYF. Combining the CDR3 with reference TRBV11-3 and TRBJ2-3 gives the whole variable domain EAGVVQSPRYKIIEKKQPVAFWCNPISGHNTLYWYLQNLGQGPELLIRYENEEAVDDSQLPKDRFSAERLKGVDSTLKIQPAELGDSAVYLCASSPSSGRAGDTQYFGPGTRLTVL.